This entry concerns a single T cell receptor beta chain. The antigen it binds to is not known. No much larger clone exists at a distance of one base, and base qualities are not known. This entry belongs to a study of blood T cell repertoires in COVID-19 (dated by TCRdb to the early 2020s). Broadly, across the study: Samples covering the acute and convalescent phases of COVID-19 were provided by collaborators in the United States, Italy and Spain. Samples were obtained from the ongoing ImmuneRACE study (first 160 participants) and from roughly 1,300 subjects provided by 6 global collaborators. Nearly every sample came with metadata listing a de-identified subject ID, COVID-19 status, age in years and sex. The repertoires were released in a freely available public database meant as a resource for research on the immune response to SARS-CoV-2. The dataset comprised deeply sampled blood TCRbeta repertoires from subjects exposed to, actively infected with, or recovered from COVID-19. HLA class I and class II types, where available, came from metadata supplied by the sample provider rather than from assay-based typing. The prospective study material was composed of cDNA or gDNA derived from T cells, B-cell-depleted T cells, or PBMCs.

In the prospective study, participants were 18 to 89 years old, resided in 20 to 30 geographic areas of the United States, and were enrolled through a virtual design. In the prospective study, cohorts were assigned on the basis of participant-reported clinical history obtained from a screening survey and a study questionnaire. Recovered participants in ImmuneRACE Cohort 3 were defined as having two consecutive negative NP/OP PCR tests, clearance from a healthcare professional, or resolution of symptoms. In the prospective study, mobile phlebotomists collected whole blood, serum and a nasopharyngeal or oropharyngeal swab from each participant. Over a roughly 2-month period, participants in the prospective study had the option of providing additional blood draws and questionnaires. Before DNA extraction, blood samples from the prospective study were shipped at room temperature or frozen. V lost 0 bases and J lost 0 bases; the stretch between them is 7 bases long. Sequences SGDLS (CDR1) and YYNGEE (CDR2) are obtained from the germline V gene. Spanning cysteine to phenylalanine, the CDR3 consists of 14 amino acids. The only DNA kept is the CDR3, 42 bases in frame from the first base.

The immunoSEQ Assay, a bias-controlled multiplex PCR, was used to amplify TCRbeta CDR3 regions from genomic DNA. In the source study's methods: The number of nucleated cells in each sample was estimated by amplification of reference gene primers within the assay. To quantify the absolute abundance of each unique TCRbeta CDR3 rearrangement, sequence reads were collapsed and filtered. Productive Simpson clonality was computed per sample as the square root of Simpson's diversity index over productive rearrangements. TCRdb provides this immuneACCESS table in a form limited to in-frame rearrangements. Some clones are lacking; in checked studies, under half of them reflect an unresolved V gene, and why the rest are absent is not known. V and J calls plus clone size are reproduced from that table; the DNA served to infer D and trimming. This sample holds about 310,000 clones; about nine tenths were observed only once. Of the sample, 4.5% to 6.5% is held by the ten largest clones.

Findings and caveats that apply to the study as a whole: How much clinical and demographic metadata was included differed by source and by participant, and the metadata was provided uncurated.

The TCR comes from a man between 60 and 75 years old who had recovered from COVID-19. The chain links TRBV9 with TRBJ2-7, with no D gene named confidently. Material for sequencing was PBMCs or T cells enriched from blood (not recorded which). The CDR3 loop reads CASSVGAGSYEQYF. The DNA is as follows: TGTGCCAGCAGCGTAGGGGCCGGCTCCTACGAGCAGTACTTC.